This T cell receptor (beta chain) is drawn from a study of technical replicates of blood from several donors. Generated by immunoSEQ multiplex PCR, the TCRdb table keeps only in-frame clones and is missing some. The table includes 50,000 to 70,000 clones, roughly 93% detected once. The CDR3 is made up of 14 amino acids. V lost 6 bases and J lost 2, with 14 bases in between. From germline, CDR1 is MNHEY and CDR2 SVGAGI. Material for sequencing was PBMCs. The clonotype comes from a human donor in good health. Some clones in this sample may be carry-over from other donors' samples. V gene TRBV6-5 combines with J gene TRBJ2-7, with D perhaps matching TRBD2 (6 bases). The CDR3 sequence is CASSAGPGTYEQYF. CDR3 DNA: TGTGCCAGCAGCGCGGGACCTGGGACCTACGAGCAGTACTTC.